This T cell receptor (beta chain) was captured by sequencing in a study of T cell changes during pregnancy in multiple sclerosis. Generated by immunoSEQ multiplex PCR, the TCRdb table keeps only in-frame clones and is missing some. The sample holds around 72,000 clones, approximately 94% seen once. Specimen: peripheral blood, collected in the second trimester of pregnancy. This sequence was found in a female donor in good health, enrolled as a control in a pregnancy study.

The CDR3 DNA is TGCGCCAGCAGCTTGGGGCAGTCTAACTATGGCTACACCTTC. The encoded protein is CASSLGQSNYGYTF. The chain joins TRBV5-1 to TRBJ1-2; no reliable D call. Germline values: CDR1 SGHRS, CDR2 YFSETQ. Trimming removed 0 bases from V and 0 bases from J, with 6 bases in between. CDR3 length equals 14 residues.